This is a list of T cell receptor beta chains from one sample in a study of T cell changes during pregnancy in multiple sclerosis. Sequenced by immunoSEQ multiplex PCR; TCRdb stores in-frame clones only, minus some. The sample gives around 55,000 clones, approximately 94% of which show up once; 3.5% is in the top ten. This specimen consisted of CD8+ T cells from peripheral blood mononuclear cells, obtained in the third trimester of pregnancy. The source is a female donor with multiple sclerosis, enrolled in a pregnancy study. Both conserved end residues are part of each CDR3. The order of the fields is V gene, J gene, D gene, clone size, CDR3 DNA, CDR3 protein. The D gene is left open where the match is weak. Expanded clones get a size class; other rows say once, few or many, or leave the size out.

>TRBV6-1|TRBJ2-7|-|-
TGTGCCAGCAGTGAAGCGGAGGGAGAAGCGTACGAGCAGTACTTC
CASSEAEGEAYEQYF
>TRBV2|TRBJ2-7|TRBD2|-
TGTGCCAGCAGTGATTTAGCGGGGGCCTCCTACGAGCAGTACTTC
CASSDLAGASYEQYF
>TRBV7-9|TRBJ2-7|TRBD1|-
TGTGCCAGCAGCCCGGGGACAGCGGTTGCCTACGAGCAGTACTTC
CASSPGTAVAYEQYF
>TRBV2|TRBJ1-6|TRBD1|-
TGTGCCAGCAGTGAACCCGGACAGGGGAGCTCCTATAATTCACCCCTCCACTTT
CASSEPGQGSSYNSPLHF
>TRBV7-9|TRBJ2-2|-|-
TGTGCCAGCAGCCCTCCTCGTGGGGCAGTGAACACCGGGGAGCTGTTTTTT
CASSPPRGAVNTGELFF
>TRBV10-1|TRBJ1-1|-|once
TGCGCCAGCAGTCAGGGGTTCGGTGCGGATGAAGCTTTCTTT
CASSQGFGADEAFF
>TRBV11-2|TRBJ2-5|-|few
TGTGCCAGCAGTCCCCAGGGTAATCCCCAAGAGACCCAGTACTTC
CASSPQGNPQETQYF
>TRBV7-9|TRBJ1-1|-|-
TGTGCCAGCAGCTTAGGGGGGGAGGTAGCTTTCTTT
CASSLGGEVAFF
>TRBV4-3|TRBJ2-7|TRBD2|-
TGCGCCAGCAGCGCAGGACTAGCGGAGGCCTACGAGCAGTACTTC
CASSAGLAEAYEQYF
>TRBV7-6|TRBJ2-2|TRBD1|once
TGTGCCAGCACCCCATTAGGACAGGGCTACACCGGGGAGCTGTTTTTT
CASTPLGQGYTGELFF
>TRBV5-4|TRBJ1-2|TRBD1|-
TGTGCCAGCAGGGGGGATGAGGGGGCGATCGTCGGCTACACCTTC
CASRGDEGAIVGYTF
>TRBV2|TRBJ2-7|TRBD2|-
TGTGCCAGCAGTCCCATAGCGGGAGTAAGGACCTACGAGCAGTACTTC
CASSPIAGVRTYEQYF
>TRBV4-3|TRBJ1-5|-|-
TGCGCCAGCAGCCAAGATAGTGAGCAGCCCCAGCATTTT
CASSQDSEQPQHF
>TRBV7-8|TRBJ2-7|TRBD1|-
TGTGCCAGCAGCCAGGACAGGCGCTACGAGCAGTACTTC
CASSQDRRYEQYF
>TRBV7-6|TRBJ2-3|TRBD1|-
TGTGCCAGCAGCTCCGGGACAGGGGGCACAGATACGCAGTATTTT
CASSSGTGGTDTQYF